This T cell receptor (beta chain) is drawn from a study of T cell repertoires in cytomegalovirus infection. Looking at the study overall: From public TCR beta signatures came an indication of both CMV infection and matching HLA type. Findings of the study overall: HLA-C-restricted TCR beta clonotypes specific for CMV led the ex vivo response.

Germline V lookup: CDR1 ENHRY, CDR2 SYGVKD. CDR3 length equals 15 residues. The V end was cut by 5 bases, the J end by 3 bases, with 16 bases between. Note on this clonotype: Its antigen is unknown.

MiXCR was run by TCRdb on the reads, yielding one entry per CDR3 protein. The sample yields under 850,000 distinct CDR3 sequences, about a third seen once. The sequencing input was PBMCs. This chain links TRBV10-3 with TRBJ1-2; possible D gene TRBD1, 5 bases. The clonotype comes from a human donor in good health (CMV status not recorded). Some clones in this sample may be carry-over from other donors' samples. Here the CDR3 DNA reads TGTGCCATCAGTAACGACGCAGGGTTGTACTATGGCTACACCTTC. Amino acid sequence: CAISNDAGLYYGYTF.